These 8 T cell receptor beta chains were sequenced from one sample in a study of blood T cells in healthy people across ages. A second PCR of roughly 7 to 11 cycles used a sample-barcoded 5' primer and a J-beta primer mix. TCRdb passed the 5' RACE reads through MiXCR, listing each CDR3 protein once. Found here are approximately 830,000 distinct CDR3 sequences, under 80% of them singletons; the top ten hold about a quarter. Sequenced sample: blood. The source of these receptors is a man between 25 and 39 years old in good health.

This clonotype was seen a few times. V gene TRBV7-2 combines with J gene TRBJ2-1, with D perhaps TRBD2 (6 bases). From germline, CDR1 is SGHTA and CDR2 FQGNSA. The CDR3 contains 16 residues. V dropped 7 bases and J dropped 6 bases, with 22 bases sitting between them. CDR3 nucleotide sequence: TGTGCCAGCACACCCGGTGGGGCTAGCGCGATCAATGAGCAGTTCTTC. Its protein product is CASTPGGASAINEQFF.

This clonotype showed up just once. V usage is TRBV7-8 and J usage is TRBJ2-5; a possible D gene is TRBD1 (6 bases). The J call could be wrong; TRBJ2-1 is a better fit for the DNA end. Per germline, CDR1 SGHVS and CDR2 FQNEAQ. This CDR3 has 15 amino acids. The CDR3 DNA reads TGTGCCAGCAGCCCGTTGGGGGCCACCCAAGAGACCCAGTTCTTC. Translation: CASSPLGATQETQFF.

The sample holds many counts of this clonotype. The V gene is TRBV7-2, the J gene TRBJ2-4; TRBD2 agrees at 11 bases. This CDR3 has 15 residues. Germline assignment: CDR1 SGHTA and CDR2 FQGNSA. With 5 bases clipped from V and 6 bases from J, the junction kept 6 bases outside the gene matches. The DNA for the CDR3 is TGTGCCAGCAGCGTTAGCGGGGGGGTCGCAAACATTCAGTACTTC. Its translation is CASSVSGGVANIQYF.

The rearrangement links TRBV7-2 to TRBJ2-4; TRBD1 matches at 8 bases. The tail of the sequence fits TRBJ2-7 better, so the J call may be wrong. Germline V gene lookup returns CDR1 SGHTA and CDR2 FQGNSA. There are 14 residues in the CDR3. The CDR3 spells CASSPKGQAYEQYF. In DNA form, the CDR3 reads TGTGCCAGCAGCCCAAAGGGACAGGCCTACGAGCAGTACTTC.

The rearrangement links TRBV6-2 or TRBV6-3 to TRBJ2-1, with TRBD1 matching 8 bases. The end of the DNA fits TRBJ2-7 better, so the J call may be wrong. Germline loops: CDR1 MNHEY, CDR2 SVGEGT. The CDR3 is 15 residues long. The CDR3 nucleotides read TGTGCCAGCAGTCAGAGGACAGGGACCTACAATGAGCAGTACTTC. This gives the protein CASSQRTGTYNEQYF.

This chain connects TRBV6-1 to TRBJ2-1; TRBD1 is a possible D gene (5 bases). Germline CDR1 reads MNHNS; CDR2 reads SASEGT. The CDR3 sequence is 13 residues long. Trimming cost V 9 bases and J 0 bases, with 9 bases left between them. The CDR3 loop reads CASRQSSYNEQFF. The CDR3, as DNA: TGTGCCAGTAGACAGAGCTCCTACAATGAGCAGTTCTTC.

The table lists this clonotype with a few counts. V usage is TRBV20-1 and J usage is TRBJ2-7; D is ambiguous. The ends were cut back, 2 bases at V and 5 bases at J, with 4 bases in the middle. The CDR3 extends over 10 amino acids. Germline assignment: CDR1 DFQATT and CDR2 SNEGSKA (reference sequence). The chain's CDR3 is CSARQDEQYF. The CDR3 DNA reads as TGCAGTGCTAGACAAGACGAGCAGTACTTC.

This clonotype was counted only a few times. The rearrangement uses TRBV7-2 and TRBJ2-7; D may be TRBD2 (6 bases). This CDR3 spans 14 amino acids. Looked up from germline, CDR1 is SGHTA and CDR2 is FQGNSA. V lost 6 bases, J lost 4 bases, and 16 bases lay in between. The CDR3 nucleotides are TGTGCCAGCAGTTTGGGGGGTACTGTTTACGAGCAGTACTTC. Protein product: CASSLGGTVYEQYF.